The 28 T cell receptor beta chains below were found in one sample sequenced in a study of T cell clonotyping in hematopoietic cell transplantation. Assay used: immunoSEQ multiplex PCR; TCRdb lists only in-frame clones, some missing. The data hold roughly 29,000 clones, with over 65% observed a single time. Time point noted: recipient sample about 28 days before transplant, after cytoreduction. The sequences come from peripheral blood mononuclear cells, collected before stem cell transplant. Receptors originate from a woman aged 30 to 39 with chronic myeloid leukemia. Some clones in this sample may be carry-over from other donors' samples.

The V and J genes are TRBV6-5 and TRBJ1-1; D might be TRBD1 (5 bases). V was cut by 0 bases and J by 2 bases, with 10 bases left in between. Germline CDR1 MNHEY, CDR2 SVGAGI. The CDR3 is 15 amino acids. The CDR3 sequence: CASSYSGPRNTEAFF. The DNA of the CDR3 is TGTGCCAGCAGTTACTCGGGACCCCGCAACACTGAAGCTTTCTTT.

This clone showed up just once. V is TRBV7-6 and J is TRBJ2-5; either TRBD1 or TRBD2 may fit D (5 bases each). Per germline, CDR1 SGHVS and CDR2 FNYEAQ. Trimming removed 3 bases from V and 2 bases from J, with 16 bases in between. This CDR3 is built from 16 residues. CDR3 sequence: CASSLQPGTYQETQYF. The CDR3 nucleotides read TGTGCCAGCAGCTTGCAACCCGGGACGTATCAAGAGACCCAGTACTTC.

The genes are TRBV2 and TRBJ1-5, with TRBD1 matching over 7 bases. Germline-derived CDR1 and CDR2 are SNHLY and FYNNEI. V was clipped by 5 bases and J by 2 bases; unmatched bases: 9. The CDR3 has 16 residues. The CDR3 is CASSNPFDRGNQPQHF. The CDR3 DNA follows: TGTGCCAGCAGTAACCCATTCGACAGGGGCAATCAGCCCCAGCATTTT.

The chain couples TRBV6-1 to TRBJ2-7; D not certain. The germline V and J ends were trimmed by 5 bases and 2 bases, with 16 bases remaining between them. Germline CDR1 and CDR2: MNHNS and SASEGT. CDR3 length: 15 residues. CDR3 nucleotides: TGTGCCAGCAGTAGAATCCTCGACAATACCTACGAGCAGTACGTC. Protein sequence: CASSRILDNTYEQYV.

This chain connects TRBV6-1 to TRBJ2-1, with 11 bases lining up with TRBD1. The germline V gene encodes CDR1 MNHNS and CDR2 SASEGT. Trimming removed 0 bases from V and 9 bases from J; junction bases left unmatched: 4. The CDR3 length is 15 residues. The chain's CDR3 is CASSEALGQGGEQFF. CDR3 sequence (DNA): TGTGCCAGCAGTGAAGCCTTGGGACAGGGGGGTGAGCAGTTCTTC.

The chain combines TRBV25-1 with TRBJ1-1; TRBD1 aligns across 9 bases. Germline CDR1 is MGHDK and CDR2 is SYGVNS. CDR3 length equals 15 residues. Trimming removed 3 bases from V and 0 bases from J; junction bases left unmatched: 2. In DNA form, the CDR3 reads TGTGCCAGCAGTGAGACAGGGGGATTGAACACTGAAGCTTTCTTT. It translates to CASSETGGLNTEAFF.

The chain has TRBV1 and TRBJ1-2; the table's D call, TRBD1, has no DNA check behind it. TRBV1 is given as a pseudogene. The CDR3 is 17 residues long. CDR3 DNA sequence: TGCACCAGCAGCCACTGGAGTCAGGGTAGACCTAACTATGGCTACACCTTC. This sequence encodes CTSSHWSQGRPNYGYTF.

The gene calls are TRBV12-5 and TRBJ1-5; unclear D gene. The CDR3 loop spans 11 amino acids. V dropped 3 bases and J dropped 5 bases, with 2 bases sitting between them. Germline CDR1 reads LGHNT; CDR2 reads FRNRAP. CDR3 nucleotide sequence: TGTGCTAGTGGTTTTGATCAGCCCCAGCATTTT. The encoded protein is CASGFDQPQHF.

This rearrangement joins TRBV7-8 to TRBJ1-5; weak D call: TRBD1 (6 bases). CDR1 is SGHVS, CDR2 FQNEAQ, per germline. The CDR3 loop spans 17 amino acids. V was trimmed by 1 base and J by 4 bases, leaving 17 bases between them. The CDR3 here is CASSLGILTGPNQPQHF. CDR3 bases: TGTGCCAGCAGCTTAGGTATATTGACAGGACCTAATCAGCCCCAGCATTTT.

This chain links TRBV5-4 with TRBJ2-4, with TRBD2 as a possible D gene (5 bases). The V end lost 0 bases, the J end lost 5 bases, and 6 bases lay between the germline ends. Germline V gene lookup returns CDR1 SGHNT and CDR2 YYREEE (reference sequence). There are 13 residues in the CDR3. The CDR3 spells CASSLVGENIQYF. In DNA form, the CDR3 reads TGTGCCAGCAGCTTGGTCGGGGAAAACATTCAGTACTTC.

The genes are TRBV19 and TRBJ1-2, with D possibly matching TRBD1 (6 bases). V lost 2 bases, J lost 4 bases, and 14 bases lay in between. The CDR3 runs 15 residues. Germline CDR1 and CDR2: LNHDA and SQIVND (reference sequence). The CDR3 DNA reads TGTGCCAGTAGTATAACCCGACAGGACCTCTATGGCTACACCTTC. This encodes CASSITRQDLYGYTF.

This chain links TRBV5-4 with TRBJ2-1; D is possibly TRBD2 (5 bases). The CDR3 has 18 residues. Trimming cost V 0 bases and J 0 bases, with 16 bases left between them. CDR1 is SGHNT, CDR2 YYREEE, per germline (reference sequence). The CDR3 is CASSLEVLAGSSYNEQFF. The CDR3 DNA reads TGTGCCAGCAGCTTGGAAGTTTTGGCGGGTAGCTCCTACAATGAGCAGTTCTTC.

CDR3 bases: TGTGCCATCAGTGAGATGACTAGCGGGGGGGTCGATGAGCAGTTCTTC. This translates into CAISEMTSGGVDEQFF. J is TRBJ2-1 and V is TRBV10-3; 14 bases are shared with TRBD2. V lost 2 bases, J lost 8 bases, and 5 bases stayed unmatched. The CDR3 runs to 16 residues. Germline CDR1 is ENHRY and CDR2 is SYGVKD.

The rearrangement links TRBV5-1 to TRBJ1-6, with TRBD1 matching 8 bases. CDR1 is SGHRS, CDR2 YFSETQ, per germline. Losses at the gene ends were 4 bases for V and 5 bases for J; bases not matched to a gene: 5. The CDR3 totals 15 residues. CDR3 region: CASSPRGQDNSPLHF. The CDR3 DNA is TGCGCCAGCAGCCCCAGGGGGCAGGATAATTCACCCCTCCACTTT.

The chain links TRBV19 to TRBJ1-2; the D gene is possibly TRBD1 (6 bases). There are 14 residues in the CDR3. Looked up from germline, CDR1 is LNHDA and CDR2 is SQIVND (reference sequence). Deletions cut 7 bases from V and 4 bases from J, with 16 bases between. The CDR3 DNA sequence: TGTGCCAGTACCTCAGTAGGGGGACCCTATGGCTACACCTTC. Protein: CASTSVGGPYGYTF. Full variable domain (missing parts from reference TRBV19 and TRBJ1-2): DGGITQSPKYLFRKEGQNVTLSCEQNLNHDAMYWYRQDPGQGLRLIYYSQIVNDFQKGDIAEGYSVSREKKESFPLTVTSAQKNPTAFYLCASTSVGGPYGYTFGSGTRLTVV.

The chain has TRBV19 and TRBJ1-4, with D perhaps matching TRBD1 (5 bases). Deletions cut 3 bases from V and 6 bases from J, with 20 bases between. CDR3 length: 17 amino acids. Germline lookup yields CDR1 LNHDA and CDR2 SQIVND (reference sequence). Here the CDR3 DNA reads TGTGCCAGTAGTATTAGGCTCTCCGGGACTTACTATGAAAAACTGTTTTTT. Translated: CASSIRLSGTYYEKLFF.

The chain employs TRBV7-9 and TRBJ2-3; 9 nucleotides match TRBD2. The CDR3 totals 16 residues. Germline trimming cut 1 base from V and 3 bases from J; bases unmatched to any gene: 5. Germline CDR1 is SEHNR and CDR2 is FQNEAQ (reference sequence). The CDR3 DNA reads TGTGCCAGCAGCTTAGGGCGGGGGGGGCAAACAGATACGCAGTATTTT. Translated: CASSLGRGGQTDTQYF. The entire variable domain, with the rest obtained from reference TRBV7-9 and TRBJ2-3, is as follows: DTGVSQNPRHKITKRGQNVTFRCDPISEHNRLYWYRQTLGQGPEFLTYFQNEAQLEKSRLLSDRFSAERPKGSFSTLEIQRTEQGDSAMYLCASSLGRGGQTDTQYFGPGTRLTVL.

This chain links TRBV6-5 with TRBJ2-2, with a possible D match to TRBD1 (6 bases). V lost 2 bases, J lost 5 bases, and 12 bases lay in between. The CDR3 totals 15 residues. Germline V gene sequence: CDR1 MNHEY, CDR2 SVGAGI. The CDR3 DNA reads TGTGCCAGCAGTTACACAGGGCTCCAGACCGGGGAGCTGTTTTTT. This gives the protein CASSYTGLQTGELFF.

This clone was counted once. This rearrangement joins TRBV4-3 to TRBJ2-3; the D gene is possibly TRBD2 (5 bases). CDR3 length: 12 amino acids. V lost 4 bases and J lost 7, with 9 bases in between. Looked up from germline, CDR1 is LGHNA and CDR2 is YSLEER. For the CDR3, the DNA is TGCGCCAGCAGCCTCGGAGGTTATACGCAGTATTTT. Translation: CASSLGGYTQYF.

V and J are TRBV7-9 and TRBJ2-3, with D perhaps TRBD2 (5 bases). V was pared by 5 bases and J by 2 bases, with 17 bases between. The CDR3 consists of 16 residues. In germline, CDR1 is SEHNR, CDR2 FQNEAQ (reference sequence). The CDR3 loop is CASSGVFKRITDTQYF. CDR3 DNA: TGTGCCAGCAGCGGAGTTTTTAAGCGGATCACAGATACGCAGTATTTT.

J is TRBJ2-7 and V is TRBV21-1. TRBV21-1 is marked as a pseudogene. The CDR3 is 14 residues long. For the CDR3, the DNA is TGTGCCAGCAGCAAAGAGCAGGGACCCTACGAGCAGTACGTC. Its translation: CASSKEQGPYEQYV.

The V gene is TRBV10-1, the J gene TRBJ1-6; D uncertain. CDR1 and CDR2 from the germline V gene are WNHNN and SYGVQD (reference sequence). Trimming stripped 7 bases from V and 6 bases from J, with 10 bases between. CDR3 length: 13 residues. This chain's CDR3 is CASTRGSNSPLHF. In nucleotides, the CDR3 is TGCGCCAGCACCAGAGGGTCTAATTCACCCCTCCACTTT.

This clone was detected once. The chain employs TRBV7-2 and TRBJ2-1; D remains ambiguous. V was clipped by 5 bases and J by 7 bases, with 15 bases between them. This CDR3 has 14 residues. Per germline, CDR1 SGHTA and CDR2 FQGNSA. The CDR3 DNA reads TGTGCCAGCAGCCTCGTCTGGGGTTTAAATGAGCAGTTCTTC. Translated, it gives CASSLVWGLNEQFF. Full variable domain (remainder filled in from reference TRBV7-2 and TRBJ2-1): GAGVSQSPSNKVTEKGKDVELRCDPISGHTALYWYRQSLGQGLEFLIYFQGNSAPDKSGLPSDRFSAERTGGSVSTLTIQRTQQEDSAVYLCASSLVWGLNEQFFGPGTRLTVL.

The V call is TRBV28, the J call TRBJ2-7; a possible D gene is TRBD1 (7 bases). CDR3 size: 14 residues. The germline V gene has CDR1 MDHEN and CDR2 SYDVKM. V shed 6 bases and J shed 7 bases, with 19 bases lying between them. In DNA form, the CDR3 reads TGTGCCAGCAGCCTAGGAGGGGGCCGTTGGGAGCAGTACTTC. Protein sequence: CASSLGGGRWEQYF.

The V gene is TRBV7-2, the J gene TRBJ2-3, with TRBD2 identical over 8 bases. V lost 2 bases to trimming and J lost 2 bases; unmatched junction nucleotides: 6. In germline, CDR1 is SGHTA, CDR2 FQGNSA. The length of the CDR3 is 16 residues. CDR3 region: CASSLLAGTLTDTQYF. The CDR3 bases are TGTGCCAGCAGCTTATTAGCGGGGACGCTCACAGATACGCAGTATTTT.

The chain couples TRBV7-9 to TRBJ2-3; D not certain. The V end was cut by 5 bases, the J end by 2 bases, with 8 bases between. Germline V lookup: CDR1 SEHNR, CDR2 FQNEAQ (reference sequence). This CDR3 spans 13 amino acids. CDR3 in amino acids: CASSRENTDTQYF. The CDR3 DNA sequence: TGTGCCAGCAGCCGTGAAAACACAGATACGCAGTATTTT.

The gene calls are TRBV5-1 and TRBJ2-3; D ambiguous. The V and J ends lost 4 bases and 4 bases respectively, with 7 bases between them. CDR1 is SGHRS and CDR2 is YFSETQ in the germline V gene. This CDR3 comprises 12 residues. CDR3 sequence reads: CASSVVSDTQYF. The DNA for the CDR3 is TGCGCCAGCAGCGTGGTCTCAGATACGCAGTATTTT.

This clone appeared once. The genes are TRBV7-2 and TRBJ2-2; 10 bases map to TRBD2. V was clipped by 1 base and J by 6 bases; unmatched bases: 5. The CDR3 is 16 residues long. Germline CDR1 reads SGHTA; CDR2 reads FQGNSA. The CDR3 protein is CASSLVASGGAGELFF. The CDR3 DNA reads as TGTGCCAGCAGCTTAGTCGCCAGCGGGGGGGCCGGGGAGCTGTTTTTT. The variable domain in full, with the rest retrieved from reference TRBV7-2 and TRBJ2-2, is GAGVSQSPSNKVTEKGKDVELRCDPISGHTALYWYRQSLGQGLEFLIYFQGNSAPDKSGLPSDRFSAERTGGSVSTLTIQRTQQEDSAVYLCASSLVASGGAGELFFGEGSRLTVL.